This T cell receptor beta chain was identified in a study of blood T cells in healthy people across ages. Then a second PCR, running about 7 to 11 cycles, was carried out with a sample-barcoded 5' primer and a J-beta primer mix. TCRdb used MiXCR to reprocess the 5' RACE reads, holding one entry per CDR3 protein. The data show some 1,000,000 distinct CDR3 sequences, with about 23% seen just once and around 0.75% held by the top ten. Germline V lookup: CDR1 SQVTM, CDR2 ANQGSEA. Trimming took 2 bases from V and 6 from J, leaving 17 bases between them. This CDR3 has 14 residues. These data were also filed under a second study, of T cells of mothers and their children. As that report states: For the second PCR, the M1S primer put in sample barcodes and 2-4 random nucleotides.

The TCR comes from a girl aged 2-10 years in good health. The chain joins TRBV29-1 to TRBJ2-7; a possible D gene is TRBD1 (5 bases). The sequenced sample was blood. Here the CDR3 reads CSVEFGARQSEQYF. For the CDR3, the DNA is TGCAGCGTTGAATTTGGGGCACGGCAGAGCGAGCAGTACTTC.